This is a list of T cell receptor beta chains from one sample in a study of T cell responses to AZD1222 COVID-19 vaccine. This table comes from immunoSEQ multiplex PCR, and its TCRdb copy is limited to in-frame clones, with some not included. The data hold 150,000 to 200,000 clones, with around 95% observed a single time. The starting material was peripheral blood, obtained on day 0 of AZD1222 vaccination. All receptors come from an adult in good health. The CDR3 runs from the conserved cysteine through the conserved F or W. Each record gives: J gene, CDR3 length, D gene, V gene, clone size, CDR3 DNA, CDR3 protein. D genes are given only for firm matches. Clone size is shown for a subset of rows, as once, few, many or a class of expanded clone.

j_call: TRBJ1-1
cdr3_length: 12
d_call: .
v_call: TRBV19
clone_size: .
cdr3_nt: TGTGCCAGCTCGACGTTGAACACTGAAGCTTTCTTT
cdr3_aa: CASSTLNTEAFF

j_call: TRBJ1-6
cdr3_length: 12
d_call: .
v_call: TRBV15
clone_size: .
cdr3_nt: TGTGCCACCAGCAAAGGGAATTCACCCCTCCACTTT
cdr3_aa: CATSKGNSPLHF

j_call: TRBJ1-6
cdr3_length: 17
d_call: .
v_call: TRBV10-2
clone_size: .
cdr3_nt: TGCGCCAGCAGCGATACCCCCATCGGGACCCGCGGTTCACCCCTCCACTTT
cdr3_aa: CASSDTPIGTRGSPLHF

j_call: TRBJ1-5
cdr3_length: 15
d_call: TRBD1
v_call: TRBV28
clone_size: .
cdr3_nt: TGTGCCAGCAGTTTATCTGGGACAGGGAATCAGCCCCAGCATTTT
cdr3_aa: CASSLSGTGNQPQHF

j_call: TRBJ2-2
cdr3_length: 15
d_call: TRBD2
v_call: TRBV6-5
clone_size: .
cdr3_nt: TGTGCCAGCTCGGGACTAGCGGGACTGGCCGGGGAGCTGTTTTTT
cdr3_aa: CASSGLAGLAGELFF

j_call: TRBJ1-4
cdr3_length: 15
d_call: .
v_call: TRBV12-5
clone_size: .
cdr3_nt: TGTGCTAGTGGCCGGGACGGGGCGCTGGGTGAAAAACTGTTTTTT
cdr3_aa: CASGRDGALGEKLFF

j_call: TRBJ2-1
cdr3_length: 15
d_call: TRBD2
v_call: TRBV2
clone_size: .
cdr3_nt: TGTGCCAGCAGTTTACTAGCGGGAGGGCGTAATGAGCAGTTCTTC
cdr3_aa: CASSLLAGGRNEQFF

j_call: TRBJ1-2
cdr3_length: 16
d_call: TRBD1
v_call: TRBV28
clone_size: .
cdr3_nt: TGTGCCAGCAGTAGGCCGGGACAGGGAATTAACTATGGCTACACCTTC
cdr3_aa: CASSRPGQGINYGYTF

j_call: TRBJ1-3
cdr3_length: 15
d_call: TRBD1
v_call: TRBV27
clone_size: .
cdr3_nt: TGTGCCAGCAGTTTACGACAGGGAATCGGTAACACCATATATTTT
cdr3_aa: CASSLRQGIGNTIYF

j_call: TRBJ1-1
cdr3_length: 12
d_call: .
v_call: TRBV2
clone_size: .
cdr3_nt: TGTGCCAGCAGTCTTGGAAGGGGTTGGACTTTCTTT
cdr3_aa: CASSLGRGWTFF

j_call: TRBJ2-4
cdr3_length: 13
d_call: .
v_call: TRBV5-5
clone_size: .
cdr3_nt: TGTGCCAGCAGCTTATCGCCCAAAAACATTCAGTACTTC
cdr3_aa: CASSLSPKNIQYF

j_call: TRBJ1-5
cdr3_length: 13
d_call: .
v_call: TRBV27
clone_size: .
cdr3_nt: TGTGCCAGCACAAATAGCCCCGGCCAGCCCCAGCATTTT
cdr3_aa: CASTNSPGQPQHF

j_call: TRBJ1-5
cdr3_length: 15
d_call: .
v_call: TRBV15
clone_size: .
cdr3_nt: TGTGCCACCAGCAGAGATTGGGGCAGCAATCAGCCCCAGCATTTT
cdr3_aa: CATSRDWGSNQPQHF

j_call: TRBJ2-1
cdr3_length: 11
d_call: .
v_call: TRBV7-9
clone_size: .
cdr3_nt: TGTGCCAGCAGCCCACGTAATGAGCAGTTCTTC
cdr3_aa: CASSPRNEQFF

j_call: TRBJ1-2
cdr3_length: 17
d_call: .
v_call: TRBV19
clone_size: .
cdr3_nt: TGTGCCAGTAGTATGTTAACCTTTGAAGGGATTGCTGGCGGCTACACCTTC
cdr3_aa: CASSMLTFEGIAGGYTF

j_call: TRBJ1-1
cdr3_length: 14
d_call: .
v_call: TRBV28
clone_size: .
cdr3_nt: TGTGCCAGCAGTTTGATCAAGGAGAACACTGAAGCTTTCTTT
cdr3_aa: CASSLIKENTEAFF

j_call: TRBJ2-2
cdr3_length: 15
d_call: .
v_call: TRBV4-1
clone_size: .
cdr3_nt: TGCGCCAGCAGCCAAGGGGGGTGGGAGACCGGGGAGCTGTTTTTT
cdr3_aa: CASSQGGWETGELFF

j_call: TRBJ1-1
cdr3_length: 14
d_call: .
v_call: TRBV6-2/TRBV6-3
clone_size: .
cdr3_nt: TGTGCCAGCAGTGCCAGTAGGGAGGGGGATGAAGCTTTCTTT
cdr3_aa: CASSASREGDEAFF

j_call: TRBJ2-7
cdr3_length: 14
d_call: .
v_call: TRBV4-1
clone_size: .
cdr3_nt: TGCGCCAGCAGTCAACGGGAGTCGGAGCACGAGCAGTACTTC
cdr3_aa: CASSQRESEHEQYF

j_call: TRBJ1-5
cdr3_length: 16
d_call: .
v_call: TRBV19
clone_size: .
cdr3_nt: TGTGCCAGTAGTACCCCCGAGGGAATCCCCAATCAGCCCCAGCATTTT
cdr3_aa: CASSTPEGIPNQPQHF

j_call: TRBJ2-1
cdr3_length: 11
d_call: .
v_call: TRBV6-5
clone_size: .
cdr3_nt: TGTGCCAGCAGGGGCGGGAATGAGCAGTTCTTC
cdr3_aa: CASRGGNEQFF

j_call: TRBJ2-3
cdr3_length: 16
d_call: TRBD1
v_call: TRBV6-4
clone_size: .
cdr3_nt: TGTGCCAGCTCCGAACAGGGGGCGCGGGGCACAGATACGCAGTATTTT
cdr3_aa: CASSEQGARGTDTQYF

j_call: TRBJ2-1
cdr3_length: 15
d_call: .
v_call: TRBV15
clone_size: .
cdr3_nt: TGTGCCACCAGCAGAGGGGCGGGAAGGACAAATGAGCAGTTCTTC
cdr3_aa: CATSRGAGRTNEQFF

j_call: TRBJ1-3
cdr3_length: 15
d_call: TRBD1
v_call: TRBV7-9
clone_size: .
cdr3_nt: TGTGCCAGCAGCGGGGACAGGGCTAAAGGAAACACCATATATTTT
cdr3_aa: CASSGDRAKGNTIYF

j_call: TRBJ2-7
cdr3_length: 11
d_call: .
v_call: TRBV6-2/TRBV6-3
clone_size: .
cdr3_nt: TGTGCCAGCAGTTACTCCGGCGAGCAGTACTTC
cdr3_aa: CASSYSGEQYF

j_call: TRBJ2-7
cdr3_length: 14
d_call: TRBD2
v_call: TRBV19
clone_size: .
cdr3_nt: TGTGCCAGTAGTTCAGGACTAGCGGCCTACGAGCAGTACTTC
cdr3_aa: CASSSGLAAYEQYF

j_call: TRBJ1-2
cdr3_length: 11
d_call: .
v_call: TRBV28
clone_size: .
cdr3_nt: TGTGCCAGCAGTCCCGGTTATGGCTACACCTTC
cdr3_aa: CASSPGYGYTF

j_call: TRBJ1-4
cdr3_length: 14
d_call: .
v_call: TRBV6-5
clone_size: .
cdr3_nt: TGTGCCAGCAGGCACTCCGGAGGCGCAGAAAAACTGTTTTTT
cdr3_aa: CASRHSGGAEKLFF

j_call: TRBJ2-1
cdr3_length: 13
d_call: .
v_call: TRBV5-1
clone_size: .
cdr3_nt: TGCGCCAGCAGTCGGGTCCGGGGCAATGAGCAGTTCTTC
cdr3_aa: CASSRVRGNEQFF

j_call: TRBJ2-1
cdr3_length: 14
d_call: TRBD2
v_call: TRBV2
clone_size: .
cdr3_nt: TGTGCCAGCGACGCCGGGAGGGCCGGGAATGAGCAGTTCTTC
cdr3_aa: CASDAGRAGNEQFF

j_call: TRBJ1-1
cdr3_length: 14
d_call: .
v_call: TRBV6-5
clone_size: .
cdr3_nt: TGTGCCAGCCACGCAATGGCGGTGAACACTGAAGCTTTCTTT
cdr3_aa: CASHAMAVNTEAFF

j_call: TRBJ2-7
cdr3_length: 15
d_call: TRBD1
v_call: TRBV27
clone_size: .
cdr3_nt: TGTGCCAGCAGTTTATCATCCGGGACAGGTTACGAGCAGTACTTC
cdr3_aa: CASSLSSGTGYEQYF

j_call: TRBJ2-1
cdr3_length: 10
d_call: .
v_call: TRBV11-2
clone_size: .
cdr3_nt: TGTGCCAGCAGCCAACGGGAGCAGTTCTTC
cdr3_aa: CASSQREQFF

j_call: TRBJ1-1
cdr3_length: 14
d_call: .
v_call: TRBV7-9
clone_size: once
cdr3_nt: TGTGCCAGCAGCTACCGCTCTGTGAACACTGAAGCTTTCTTT
cdr3_aa: CASSYRSVNTEAFF

j_call: TRBJ1-1
cdr3_length: 13
d_call: .
v_call: TRBV6-4
clone_size: few
cdr3_nt: TGTGCCAGCAGGGCCACAGGGAACACTGAAGCTTTCTTT
cdr3_aa: CASRATGNTEAFF

j_call: TRBJ2-1
cdr3_length: 14
d_call: .
v_call: TRBV2
clone_size: once
cdr3_nt: TGTGCCAGCTCCGGGTCCGGAGGACTCAATGAGCAGTTCTTC
cdr3_aa: CASSGSGGLNEQFF

j_call: TRBJ2-7
cdr3_length: 15
d_call: TRBD2
v_call: TRBV27
clone_size: once
cdr3_nt: TGTGCCAGCAGCCTAACAGCGGGAGGGCGTGACGAGCAGTACTTC
cdr3_aa: CASSLTAGGRDEQYF

j_call: TRBJ1-1
cdr3_length: 13
d_call: .
v_call: TRBV11-2
clone_size: once
cdr3_nt: TGTGCCAGCAGCTTACGGGAGCACACTGAAGCTTTCTTT
cdr3_aa: CASSLREHTEAFF

j_call: TRBJ1-6
cdr3_length: 14
d_call: .
v_call: TRBV5-6
clone_size: .
cdr3_nt: TGTGCCAGCAGCTTCCTCACGAGCGGTTCACCCCTCCACTTT
cdr3_aa: CASSFLTSGSPLHF

j_call: TRBJ1-1
cdr3_length: 15
d_call: .
v_call: TRBV4-2
clone_size: .
cdr3_nt: TGTGCCAGCAGCCAAGAAGCGAGGGTTGAAACTGAAGCTTTCTTT
cdr3_aa: CASSQEARVETEAFF

j_call: TRBJ1-2
cdr3_length: 13
d_call: .
v_call: TRBV30
clone_size: .
cdr3_nt: TGTGCCTGGACTGAGGGGGATTACAGGGGCTACACCTTC
cdr3_aa: CAWTEGDYRGYTF

j_call: TRBJ1-5
cdr3_length: 15
d_call: TRBD1
v_call: TRBV19
clone_size: .
cdr3_nt: TGTGCCAGTAGACGGGACAGGGGTAACAATCAGCCCCAGCATTTT
cdr3_aa: CASRRDRGNNQPQHF

j_call: TRBJ2-1
cdr3_length: 16
d_call: .
v_call: TRBV10-2
clone_size: .
cdr3_nt: TGCGCCAGCAGTGAGTCGAGCGGCGGAGCGTACAATGAGCAGTTCTTC
cdr3_aa: CASSESSGGAYNEQFF

j_call: TRBJ1-2
cdr3_length: 13
d_call: .
v_call: TRBV3-1/TRBV3-2
clone_size: .
cdr3_nt: TGTGCCAGCAGCCATGGGCGGAACTATGGCTACACCTTC
cdr3_aa: CASSHGRNYGYTF

j_call: TRBJ1-5
cdr3_length: 12
d_call: .
v_call: TRBV9
clone_size: .
cdr3_nt: TGTGCCAGCAGTAAGGAGGATCAGCCCCAGCATTTT
cdr3_aa: CASSKEDQPQHF

j_call: TRBJ1-5
cdr3_length: 12
d_call: .
v_call: TRBV2
clone_size: .
cdr3_nt: TGTGCCAGCAGTGGGGACGGAGGGGCTTTGCATTTT
cdr3_aa: CASSGDGGALHF

j_call: TRBJ2-1
cdr3_length: 14
d_call: TRBD2
v_call: TRBV11-2
clone_size: .
cdr3_nt: TGTGCCAGCAGCCCACCAGCGGGAGCGGGTGAGCAGTTCTTC
cdr3_aa: CASSPPAGAGEQFF

j_call: TRBJ1-4
cdr3_length: 13
d_call: .
v_call: TRBV7-2
clone_size: .
cdr3_nt: TGTGCCAGCAGCACCCGGAATAATGAAAAACTGTTTTTT
cdr3_aa: CASSTRNNEKLFF

j_call: TRBJ1-3
cdr3_length: 13
d_call: .
v_call: TRBV7-9
clone_size: .
cdr3_nt: TGTGCCAGCGCGCGGGGATCTGGAAACACCATATATTTT
cdr3_aa: CASARGSGNTIYF

j_call: TRBJ2-1
cdr3_length: 16
d_call: .
v_call: TRBV7-3
clone_size: .
cdr3_nt: TGTGCCAGCAGCTCGGGCCCTTCTAGCTCCTACAATGAGCAGTTCTTC
cdr3_aa: CASSSGPSSSYNEQFF

j_call: TRBJ2-3
cdr3_length: 17
d_call: .
v_call: TRBV27
clone_size: .
cdr3_nt: TGTGCCAGCAGTCGCTCCATAGCCGCCGCTCTTGCAGATACGCAGTATTTT
cdr3_aa: CASSRSIAAALADTQYF

j_call: TRBJ1-2
cdr3_length: 16
d_call: .
v_call: TRBV3-1/TRBV3-2
clone_size: .
cdr3_nt: TGTGCCAGCAGCCGATCCCGACCACGAAGTAACTATGGCTACACCTTC
cdr3_aa: CASSRSRPRSNYGYTF

j_call: TRBJ2-7
cdr3_length: 11
d_call: .
v_call: TRBV6-2/TRBV6-3
clone_size: .
cdr3_nt: TGTGCCAGCAGTTCTGGGGGGGAGCAGTACTTC
cdr3_aa: CASSSGGEQYF

j_call: TRBJ1-1
cdr3_length: 12
d_call: .
v_call: TRBV27
clone_size: .
cdr3_nt: TGTGCCAGCAGTCACGATGAGACTGAAGCTTTCTTT
cdr3_aa: CASSHDETEAFF